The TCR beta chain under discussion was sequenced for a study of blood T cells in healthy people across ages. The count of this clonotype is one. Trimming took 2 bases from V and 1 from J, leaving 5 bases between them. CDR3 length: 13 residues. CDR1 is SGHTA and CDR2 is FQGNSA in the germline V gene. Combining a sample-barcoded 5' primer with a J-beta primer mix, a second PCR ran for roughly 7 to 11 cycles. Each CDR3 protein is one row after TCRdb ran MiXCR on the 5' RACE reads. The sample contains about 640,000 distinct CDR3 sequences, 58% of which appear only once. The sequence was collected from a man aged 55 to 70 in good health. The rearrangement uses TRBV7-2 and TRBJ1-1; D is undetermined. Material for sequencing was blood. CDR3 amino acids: CASSLMTNTEAFF. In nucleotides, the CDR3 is TGTGCCAGCAGCTTAATGACGAACACTGAAGCTTTCTTT.